These 31 T cell receptor beta chains came from one sample sequenced in a study of blood T cell repertoires in COVID-19. TCRdb's table, derived via immunoSEQ multiplex PCR, lists solely in-frame clones and lacks some. The table lists about 82,000 clones, around four fifths of them singletons, with roughly 18% in the top ten. The source material was peripheral blood. These receptors came from a man aged 80 or over with active or convalescent COVID-19.

This chain links TRBV2 with TRBJ1-1, with TRBD1 matching 7 bases. The length of the CDR3 is 12 residues. Germline CDR1 SNHLY, CDR2 FYNNEI. V gave up 7 bases and J gave up 4 bases; unmatched junction bases: 3. This chain's CDR3 is CASKGGLTEAFF. Here the CDR3 DNA reads TGTGCCAGCAAAGGGGGCCTCACTGAAGCTTTCTTT.

J is TRBJ2-1 and V is TRBV6-1, with 11 bases identical to TRBD2. The CDR3 contains 15 residues. Germline values: CDR1 MNHNS, CDR2 SASEGT. After removal of 2 bases from V and 4 bases from J, the junction contained 1 base not matched to a gene. The CDR3 nucleotides read TGTGCCAGCAGTGAACTAGCGGGAGGTTACAATGAGCAGTTCTTC. This sequence encodes CASSELAGGYNEQFF.

The chain uses TRBV19 and TRBJ2-5; possibly TRBD2 for D (6 bases). The V gene's germline CDR1 is LNHDA and CDR2 SQIVND (reference sequence). V was trimmed by 5 bases and J by 4 bases, leaving 17 bases between them. This CDR3 contains 15 residues. DNA of the CDR3: TGTGCCAGTAGTGCTTCCGGACTGGGAGGAGAGACCCAGTACTTC. Its translation: CASSASGLGGETQYF.

This clone has only a few counts. The chain recombines TRBV11-2 with TRBJ2-7; TRBD2 is a possible D gene (5 bases). Trimming pared 0 bases from V and 2 bases from J, leaving 11 bases between. The CDR3 is made up of 15 amino acids. CDR1 and CDR2 from the germline V gene are SGHAT and FQNNGV. This chain's CDR3 is CASSLDSAGTYEQYV. The DNA for the CDR3 is TGTGCCAGCAGCTTAGATTCGGCGGGCACCTACGAGCAGTACGTC.

The rearrangement joins TRBV24-1 to TRBJ2-6; D remains ambiguous. Trimming removed 4 bases at V and 0 bases at J, with 12 bases between. The CDR3 is 17 residues long. The V gene's germline CDR1 is KGHDR and CDR2 SFDVKD. The CDR3 sequence is CATSDPTYSSGANVLTF. CDR3 coding DNA: TGTGCCACCAGTGACCCAACTTACTCCTCTGGGGCCAACGTCCTGACTTTC.

This chain uses TRBV7-9 with TRBJ2-1, with D maybe TRBD2 (5 bases). Per the germline V gene, CDR1 is SEHNR and CDR2 is FQNEAQ (reference sequence). V gave up 6 bases and J gave up 0 bases, with 12 bases separating them. CDR3 length equals 15 residues. The CDR3 reads CASSLSGVSYNEQFF. The DNA of the CDR3 is TGTGCCAGCAGTTTGAGCGGAGTCTCCTACAATGAGCAGTTCTTC.

This clone was found many times. The rearrangement links TRBV5-1 to TRBJ1-2, with D hard to call. The V end lost 4 bases, the J end lost 7 bases, and 8 bases lay between the germline ends. The germline gives CDR1 SGHRS, CDR2 YFSETQ. This CDR3 comprises 11 residues. The CDR3 DNA reads as TGCGCCAGCAGCCACGGTCCTGGCTACACCTTC. This sequence encodes CASSHGPGYTF.

This sequence joins TRBV11-1 and TRBJ2-1; the D is unclear. Germline V gene lookup returns CDR1 SGHAT and CDR2 FQDESV (reference sequence). Trimming pared 5 bases from V and 4 bases from J, leaving 9 bases between. The length of the CDR3 is 13 residues. CDR3 DNA sequence: TGTGCCAGCAGCCACAGACCGTACAATGAGCAGTTCTTC. This codes for CASSHRPYNEQFF.

The chain recombines TRBV6-1 with TRBJ2-2; 13 nucleotides match TRBD2. V dropped 4 bases and J dropped 1; count of bases not matched to a gene: 3. CDR3 length: 17 residues. CDR1 is MNHNS, CDR2 SASEGT, per germline. The DNA for the CDR3 is TGTGCCAGCAGTGGACGACTAGCGGGAGGGAACACCGGGGAGCTGTTTTTT. Translating it yields CASSGRLAGGNTGELFF.

The rearrangement joins TRBV5-4 to TRBJ1-5, with a weak D call TRBD1 (6 bases). CDR1 and CDR2 from the germline V gene are SGHNT and YYREEE (reference sequence). Trimming took off 0 bases at V and 7 bases at J, with 8 bases between the two ends. The CDR3 extends over 13 amino acids. The CDR3 DNA follows: TGTGCCAGCAGCTTGGACAGGGACCAGCCCCAGCATTTT. This gives the protein CASSLDRDQPQHF.

The chain joins TRBV11-2 to TRBJ2-5, with TRBD2 matching over 8 bases. This CDR3 comprises 15 residues. Trimming removed 2 bases from V and 3 bases from J; junction bases left unmatched: 5. The V gene's germline CDR1 is SGHAT and CDR2 FQNNGV. The chain's CDR3 is CASSLRGAGEETQYF. Written as DNA, the CDR3 is TGTGCCAGCAGCTTACGAGGAGCGGGGGAAGAGACCCAGTACTTC.

V usage is TRBV19 and J usage is TRBJ1-1; TRBD1 is a possible D gene (5 bases). The CDR3 covers 14 residues. V was cut by 8 bases and J by 3 bases, with 16 bases left in between. CDR1 LNHDA and CDR2 SQIVND come from the germline V gene (reference sequence). The CDR3 here is CASSAGILDTEAFF. DNA for the CDR3: TGTGCCAGTTCAGCAGGGATTTTGGACACTGAAGCTTTCTTT.

CDR3 coding DNA: TGTGCCAGCCACCCGGGACAGGACTACAATGAGCAGTTCTTC. Its protein is CASHPGQDYNEQFF. The rearrangement joins TRBV19 to TRBJ2-1; 8 nucleotides line up with TRBD1. The CDR3 is 14 residues long. The trim removed 9 bases at V and 3 bases at J, leaving 7 bases unmatched. CDR1 is LNHDA and CDR2 is SQIVND in the germline V gene (reference sequence).

CDR3 sequence reads: CSARASGELFF. The CDR3 bases are TGCAGTGCTAGGGCTAGCGGGGAGCTGTTTTTT. The chain carries TRBV20-1 and TRBJ2-2; no firm D call. V dropped 3 bases and J dropped 7 bases, with 6 bases sitting between them. The CDR3 has 11 residues. Germline V gene data show CDR1 as DFQATT and CDR2 as SNEGSKA (reference sequence).

The gene calls are TRBV11-3 and TRBJ1-5; 7 nucleotides match TRBD1. V shed 4 bases, J shed 4 bases, and the junction held 16 bases outside the gene matches. CDR1 and CDR2 from the germline V gene are SGHNT and YENEEA. The CDR3 covers 18 residues. The CDR3 DNA reads TGTGCCAGCAGCTGCTTGATCCGACAGGGCAACTTAAATCAGCCCCAGCATTTT. This sequence encodes CASSCLIRQGNLNQPQHF.

The chain has TRBV27 and TRBJ1-1, with D possibly being TRBD1 (6 bases). Germline loops: CDR1 MNHEY, CDR2 SMNVEV (reference sequence). The CDR3 length is 15 residues. The V end lost 5 bases, the J end lost 7 bases, and 20 bases lay between the germline ends. The CDR3 reads CASSTRARGRSEAFF. The CDR3 nucleotides read TGTGCCAGCAGTACCCGAGCGCGGGGGCGCAGTGAAGCTTTCTTT.

V gene TRBV7-3 combines with J gene TRBJ2-3; the D gene is possibly TRBD1 (6 bases). The V end lost 2 bases, the J end lost 4 bases, and 19 bases lay between the germline ends. CDR3 size: 17 residues. From germline, CDR1 is SGHTA and CDR2 FQGTGA. The CDR3 loop reads CASSLSSTGSQPDTQYF. The CDR3 DNA reads as TGTGCCAGCAGCTTATCAAGCACAGGGTCCCAGCCAGATACGCAGTATTTT.

The J gene is TRBJ2-7, the V gene TRBV6-6, with 7 bases lining up with TRBD1. The V segment lost 5 bases and the J segment 4 bases; nucleotides outside the gene matches: 2. Germline CDR1 is MNHNY and CDR2 is SVGAGI (reference sequence). This CDR3 region has 12 residues. CDR3 sequence reads: CASSQTGYEQYV. The CDR3 DNA reads TGTGCCAGCAGTCAGACAGGGTACGAGCAGTACGTC.

Written as DNA, the CDR3 is TGTGCCAGCAGTTCCCGAGGGAACACTGAAGCTTTCTTT. It encodes CASSSRGNTEAFF. V is TRBV12-3 or TRBV12-4 and J is TRBJ1-1, with unresolved D. The CDR3 is 13 residues long. V was shortened by 4 bases and J by 1 base, with 7 bases between the two germline ends.

The chain couples TRBV4-1 to TRBJ1-4; D uncertain. The germline V gene has CDR1 MGHRA and CDR2 YSYEKL. Trimming took off 1 base at V and 8 bases at J, with 17 bases between the two ends. The CDR3 has 16 amino acids. CDR3 sequence reads: CASSQGSWAGLEKLFF. CDR3 DNA: TGCGCCAGCAGCCAAGGTTCCTGGGCGGGGTTGGAAAAACTGTTTTTT.

The J gene is TRBJ1-2, the V gene TRBV3-1 (or the pseudogene TRBV3-2), with D unresolved. Germline lookup yields CDR1 LGHDT and CDR2 YNNKEL (reference sequence). Trimming took off 4 bases at V and 0 bases at J, with 12 bases between the two ends. This CDR3 comprises 15 residues. The CDR3 region has the DNA TGTGCCAGCAGCCCTCGAACATCGCCTAACTATGGCTACACCTTC. It encodes CASSPRTSPNYGYTF.

The chain couples TRBV7-2 to TRBJ1-4; no definite D call. The CDR3 runs to 13 residues. Trimming left V 1 base short and J 8 bases short, with 8 bases between. Per the germline V gene, CDR1 is SGHTA and CDR2 is FQGNSA. This chain's CDR3 is CASSLGAWEKLFF. CDR3 bases: TGTGCCAGCAGCTTAGGGGCTTGGGAAAAACTGTTTTTT.

The genes are TRBV2 and TRBJ1-5; the match to TRBD1 covers 7 bases. Germline loops: CDR1 SNHLY, CDR2 FYNNEI. Trimming at V came to 0 bases and at J to 2 bases, leaving 1 base not matched to a gene. The CDR3 runs to 15 residues. The chain's CDR3 is CASSEATGGNQPQHF. As DNA, the CDR3 is TGTGCCAGCAGTGAAGCAACAGGGGGCAATCAGCCCCAGCATTTT. Drawing the rest from reference TRBV2 and TRBJ1-5, the complete variable domain is EPEVTQTPSHQVTQMGQEVILRCVPISNHLYFYWYRQILGQKVEFLVSFYNNEISEKSEIFDDQFSVERPDGSNFTLKIRSTKLEDSAMYFCASSEATGGNQPQHFGDGTRLSIL.

The rearrangement links TRBV24-1 to TRBJ2-3; 7 positions agree with TRBD2. This CDR3 has 16 residues. V was clipped by 1 base and J by 3 bases; unmatched bases: 6. Per germline, CDR1 KGHDR and CDR2 SFDVKD. In DNA, the CDR3 is TGTGCCACCAGTGATTTCCTAGCGGTGAAGACAGATACGCAGTATTTT. Translated: CATSDFLAVKTDTQYF.

The V gene is TRBV19, the J gene TRBJ2-5, with a weak D call TRBD2 (6 bases). V was trimmed by 7 bases and J by 5 bases, leaving 14 bases between them. CDR1 LNHDA and CDR2 SQIVND come from the germline V gene (reference sequence). The CDR3 is 13 residues long. CDR3 protein: CASMRREHETQYF. DNA for the CDR3: TGTGCCAGTATGAGGAGGGAGCATGAGACCCAGTACTTC.

In this sample, this clone turned up once. The CDR3 DNA sequence: TGTGCCAGCAGTTACTCGACAGGAGGCCTTTATGGCTACACCTTC. As protein: CASSYSTGGLYGYTF. This chain links TRBV6-5 with TRBJ1-2; D is possibly TRBD1 (6 bases). V lost 0 bases and J 5 bases, leaving 13 bases between the germline ends. Looked up from germline, CDR1 is MNHEY and CDR2 is SVGAGI. The CDR3 has 15 residues.

The chain carries TRBV18 and TRBJ1-5, with 7 bases lining up with TRBD1. Germline V CDR1 and CDR2: KGHSH, LQKENI. V shed 3 bases, J shed 2 bases, and the junction held 1 base outside the gene matches. The CDR3 sequence is 14 residues long. The DNA for the CDR3 is TGTGCCAGCTCACCGGGACAGCGCAATCAGCCCCAGCATTTT. It yields the protein CASSPGQRNQPQHF.

The V call is TRBV19, the J call TRBJ1-3, with a weak D call TRBD1 (6 bases). The CDR3 sequence is 18 residues long. V lost 2 bases to trimming and J lost 0 bases, with 17 bases between them. Germline V gene lookup returns CDR1 LNHDA and CDR2 SQIVND (reference sequence). This CDR3 reads CASSIWSGQSPSGNTIYF. In DNA form, the CDR3 reads TGTGCCAGTAGTATATGGTCCGGACAGAGTCCCTCTGGAAACACCATATATTTT.

This clone was seen a few times. In nucleotides, the CDR3 is TGTGCCAGCAGCTTAAGGTCCTTATTGACTAGCGGGAGGGCGAATGAGCAGTTCTTC. It codes for CASSLRSLLTSGRANEQFF. The V call is TRBV7-9, the J call TRBJ2-1; 14 nucleotides agree with TRBD2. Germline-derived CDR1 and CDR2 are SEHNR and FQNEAQ (reference sequence). The CDR3 is 19 amino acids. V was pared by 2 bases and J by 7 bases, with 13 bases of the junction left unmatched.

The chain uses TRBV24-1 and TRBJ2-7, with TRBD1 as a possible D gene (6 bases). The V gene lost 0 bases and the J gene lost 1 base, with 15 bases spanning the gap. The V gene's germline CDR1 is KGHDR and CDR2 SFDVKD. The CDR3 runs to 17 residues. CDR3 coding DNA: TGTGCCACCAGTGATTTGCCGGACAGCAAGACTTCCTACGAGCAGTACGTC. Amino acids: CATSDLPDSKTSYEQYV.

This clone was found once. The V call is TRBV6-6, the J call TRBJ2-7; perhaps TRBD1 as D (6 bases). Germline V gene sequence: CDR1 MNHNY, CDR2 SVGAGI (reference sequence). With 5 bases removed from V and 12 bases from J, the gap between germline ends came to 20 bases. The CDR3 has 13 residues. As DNA, the CDR3 is TGTGCCAGCAGTCTCTCCCGGGACACCCAATTGTACGTC. As protein: CASSLSRDTQLYV.